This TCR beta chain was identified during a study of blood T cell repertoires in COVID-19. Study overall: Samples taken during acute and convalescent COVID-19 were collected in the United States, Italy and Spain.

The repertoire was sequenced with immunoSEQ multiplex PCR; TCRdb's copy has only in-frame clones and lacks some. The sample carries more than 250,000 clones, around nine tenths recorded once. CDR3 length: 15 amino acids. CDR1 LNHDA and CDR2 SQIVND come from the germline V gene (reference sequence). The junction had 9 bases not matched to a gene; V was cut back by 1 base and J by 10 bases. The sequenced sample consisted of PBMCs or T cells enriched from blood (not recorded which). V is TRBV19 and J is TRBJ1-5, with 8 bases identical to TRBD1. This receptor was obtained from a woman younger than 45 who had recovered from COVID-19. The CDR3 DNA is TGTGCCAGTAGTATAGCCCCGGGACAGGTGTTACCCCAGCATTTT. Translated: CASSIAPGQVLPQHF.